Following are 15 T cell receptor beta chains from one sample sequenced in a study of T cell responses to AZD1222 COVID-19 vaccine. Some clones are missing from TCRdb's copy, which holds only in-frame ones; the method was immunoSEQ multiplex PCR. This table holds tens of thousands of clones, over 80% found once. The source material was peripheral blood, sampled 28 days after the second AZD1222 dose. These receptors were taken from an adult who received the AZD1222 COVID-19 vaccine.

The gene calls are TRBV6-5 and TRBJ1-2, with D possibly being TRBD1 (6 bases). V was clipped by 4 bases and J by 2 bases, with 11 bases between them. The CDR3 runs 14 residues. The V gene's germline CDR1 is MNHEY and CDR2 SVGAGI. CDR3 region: CASSSNRANYGYTF. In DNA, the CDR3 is TGTGCCAGCAGTTCCAACAGGGCCAACTATGGCTACACCTTC.

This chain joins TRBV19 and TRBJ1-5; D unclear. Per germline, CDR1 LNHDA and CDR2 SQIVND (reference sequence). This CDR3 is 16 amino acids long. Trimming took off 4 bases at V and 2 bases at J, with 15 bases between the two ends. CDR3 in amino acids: CASSTRPEGGNQPQHF. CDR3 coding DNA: TGTGCCAGTAGTACCCGTCCGGAGGGCGGCAATCAGCCCCAGCATTTT.

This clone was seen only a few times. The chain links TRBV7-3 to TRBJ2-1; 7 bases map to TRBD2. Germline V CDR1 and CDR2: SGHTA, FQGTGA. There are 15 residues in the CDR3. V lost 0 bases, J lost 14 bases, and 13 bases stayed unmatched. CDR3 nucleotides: TGTGCCAGCAGCTTAACCCCCGGCCGCGTTGGGGGGGAGTTCTTC. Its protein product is CASSLTPGRVGGEFF.

The CDR3 DNA is TGCAGCGTTGAAGCAGGGGGGAATCAGCCCCAGCATTTT. Residues: CSVEAGGNQPQHF. V usage is TRBV29-1 and J usage is TRBJ1-5, with 7 bases that match TRBD1. The CDR3 is made up of 13 amino acids. Germline assignment: CDR1 SQVTM and CDR2 ANQGSEA. V gave up 1 base and J gave up 4 bases; unmatched junction bases: 1.

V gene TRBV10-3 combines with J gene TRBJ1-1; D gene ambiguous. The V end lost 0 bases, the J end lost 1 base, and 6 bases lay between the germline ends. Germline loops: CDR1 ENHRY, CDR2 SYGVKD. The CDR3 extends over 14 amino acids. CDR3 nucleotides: TGTGCCATCAGTGAGTCGATGACGAACACTGAAGCTTTCTTT. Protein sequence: CAISESMTNTEAFF.

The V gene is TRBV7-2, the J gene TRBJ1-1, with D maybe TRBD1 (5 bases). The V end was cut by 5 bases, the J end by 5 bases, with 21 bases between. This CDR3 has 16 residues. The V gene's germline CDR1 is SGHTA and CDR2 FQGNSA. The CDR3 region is CASSPDNKLTRTEAFF. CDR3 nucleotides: TGTGCCAGCAGCCCGGACAATAAACTAACCCGAACTGAAGCTTTCTTT.

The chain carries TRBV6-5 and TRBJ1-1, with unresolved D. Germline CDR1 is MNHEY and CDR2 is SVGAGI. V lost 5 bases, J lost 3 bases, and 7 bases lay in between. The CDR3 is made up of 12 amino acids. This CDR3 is CASSQFYTEAFF. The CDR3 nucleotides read TGTGCCAGCAGTCAGTTTTACACTGAAGCTTTCTTT.

The CDR3 DNA reads TGTGCCAGCAGTGGGGGGGGGACAGCTTTCTTT. It codes for CASSGGGTAFF. The chain uses TRBV25-1 and TRBJ1-1; tentatively, D is TRBD1 (5 bases). The V end was cut by 4 bases, the J end by 10 bases, with 10 bases between. Germline assignment: CDR1 MGHDK and CDR2 SYGVNS. This CDR3 spans 11 amino acids.

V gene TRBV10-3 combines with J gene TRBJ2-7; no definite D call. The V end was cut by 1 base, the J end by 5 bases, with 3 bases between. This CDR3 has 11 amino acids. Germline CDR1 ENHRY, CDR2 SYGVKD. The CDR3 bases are TGTGCCATCAGTGAGTTGGACGAGCAGTACTTC. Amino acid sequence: CAISELDEQYF.

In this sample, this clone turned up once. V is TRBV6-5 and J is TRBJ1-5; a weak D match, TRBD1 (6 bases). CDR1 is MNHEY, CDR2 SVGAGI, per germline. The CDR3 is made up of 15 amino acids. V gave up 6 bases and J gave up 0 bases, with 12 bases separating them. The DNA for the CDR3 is TGTGCCAGCAGAGCACAGGGACTTAGCAATCAGCCCCAGCATTTT. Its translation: CASRAQGLSNQPQHF.

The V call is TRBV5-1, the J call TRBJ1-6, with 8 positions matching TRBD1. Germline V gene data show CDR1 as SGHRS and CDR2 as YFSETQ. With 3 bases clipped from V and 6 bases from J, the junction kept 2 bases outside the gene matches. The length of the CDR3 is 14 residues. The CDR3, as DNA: TGCGCCAGCAGCTCGGGACAGGTTAATTCACCCCTCCACTTT. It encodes CASSSGQVNSPLHF.

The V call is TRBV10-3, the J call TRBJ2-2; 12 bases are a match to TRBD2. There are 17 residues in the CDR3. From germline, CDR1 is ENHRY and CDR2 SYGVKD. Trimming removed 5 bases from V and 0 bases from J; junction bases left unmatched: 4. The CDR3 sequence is CAISPTSGGTNTGELFF. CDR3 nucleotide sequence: TGTGCCATCAGTCCGACTAGCGGGGGAACGAACACCGGGGAGCTGTTTTTT.

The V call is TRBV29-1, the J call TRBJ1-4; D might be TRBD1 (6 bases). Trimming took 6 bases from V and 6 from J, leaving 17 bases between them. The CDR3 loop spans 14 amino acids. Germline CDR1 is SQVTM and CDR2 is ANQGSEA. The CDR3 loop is CSVGIRGLYEKLFF. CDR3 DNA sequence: TGCAGCGTGGGTATTCGGGGGCTTTATGAAAAACTGTTTTTT.

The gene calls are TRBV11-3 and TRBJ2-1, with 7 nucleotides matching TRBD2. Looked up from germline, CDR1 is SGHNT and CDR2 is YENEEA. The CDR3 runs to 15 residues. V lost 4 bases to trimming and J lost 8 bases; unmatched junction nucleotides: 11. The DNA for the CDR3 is TGTGCCAGCAGCTACGGGCAGGGTGCGGGGGATGAGCAGTTCTTC. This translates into CASSYGQGAGDEQFF.

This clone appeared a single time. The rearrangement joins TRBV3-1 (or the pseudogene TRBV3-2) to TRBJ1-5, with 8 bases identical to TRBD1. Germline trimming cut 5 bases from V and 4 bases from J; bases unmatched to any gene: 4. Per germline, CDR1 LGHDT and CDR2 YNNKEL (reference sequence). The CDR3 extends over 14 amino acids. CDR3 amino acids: CASSGQGMNQPQHF. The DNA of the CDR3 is TGTGCCAGCAGCGGACAGGGAATGAATCAGCCCCAGCATTTT.